What follows describes a single TCR beta chain. Profiling relied on immunoSEQ multiplex PCR, and the TCRdb table lists in-frame clones only, not all of them. Here the sample spans about 54,000 clones, 87% being singletons. The data were obtained in a study of T cell responses to AZD1222 COVID-19 vaccine. The V end was cut by 0 bases, the J end by 6 bases, with 6 bases between. From germline, CDR1 is SGHTA and CDR2 FQGNSA. The CDR3 runs 13 residues. This sequence joins TRBV7-2 and TRBJ2-1; D not certain. The TCR originated in an adult in good health. The source was peripheral blood, collected on day 0 of AZD1222 vaccination. CDR3 sequence reads: CASSLAALNEQFF. The CDR3 DNA reads as TGTGCCAGCAGCTTAGCGGCTCTCAATGAGCAGTTCTTC.